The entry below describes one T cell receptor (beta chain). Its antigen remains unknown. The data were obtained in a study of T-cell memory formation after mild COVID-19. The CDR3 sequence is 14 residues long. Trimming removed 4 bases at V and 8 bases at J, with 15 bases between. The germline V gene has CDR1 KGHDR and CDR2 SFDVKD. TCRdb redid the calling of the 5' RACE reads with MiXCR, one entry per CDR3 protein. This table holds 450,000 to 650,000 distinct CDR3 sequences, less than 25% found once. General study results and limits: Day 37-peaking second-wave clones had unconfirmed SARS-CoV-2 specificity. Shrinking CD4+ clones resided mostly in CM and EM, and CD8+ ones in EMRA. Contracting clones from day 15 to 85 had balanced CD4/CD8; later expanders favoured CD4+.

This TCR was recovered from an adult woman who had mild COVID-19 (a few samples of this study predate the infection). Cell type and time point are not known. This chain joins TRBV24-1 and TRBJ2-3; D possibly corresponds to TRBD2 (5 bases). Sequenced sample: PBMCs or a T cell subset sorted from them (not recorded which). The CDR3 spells CATSDATLRGTQYF. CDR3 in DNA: TGTGCCACCAGTGACGCCACACTCCGGGGTACGCAGTATTTT.